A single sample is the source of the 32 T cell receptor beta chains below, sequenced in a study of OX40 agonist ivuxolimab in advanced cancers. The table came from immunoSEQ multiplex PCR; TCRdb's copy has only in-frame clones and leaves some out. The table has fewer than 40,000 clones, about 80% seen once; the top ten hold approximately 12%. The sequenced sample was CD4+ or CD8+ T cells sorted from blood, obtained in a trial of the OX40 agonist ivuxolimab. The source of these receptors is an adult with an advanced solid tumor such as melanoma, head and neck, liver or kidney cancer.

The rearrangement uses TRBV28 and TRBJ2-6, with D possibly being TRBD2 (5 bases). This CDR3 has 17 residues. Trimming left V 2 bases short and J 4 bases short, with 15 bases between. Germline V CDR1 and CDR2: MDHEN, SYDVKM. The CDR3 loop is CASSLGNLGAGANVLTF. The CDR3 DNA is TGTGCCAGCAGTTTAGGGAATTTGGGAGCCGGGGCCAACGTCCTGACTTTC.

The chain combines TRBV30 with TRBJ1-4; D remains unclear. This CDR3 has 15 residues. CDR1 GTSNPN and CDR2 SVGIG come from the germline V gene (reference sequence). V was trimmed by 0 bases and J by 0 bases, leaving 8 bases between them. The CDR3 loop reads CAWSVRAATNEKLFF. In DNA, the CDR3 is TGTGCCTGGAGTGTAAGGGCCGCAACTAATGAAAAACTGTTTTTT.

CDR3 sequence reads: CASRTSFSGNTIYF. The DNA for the CDR3 is TGTGCCAGCAGGACATCATTCTCTGGAAACACCATATATTTT. V and J are TRBV4-2 and TRBJ1-3; D unresolved. CDR3 length equals 14 residues. Trimming pared 6 bases from V and 0 bases from J, leaving 9 bases between. Germline CDR1 LGHNA, CDR2 YNFKEQ.

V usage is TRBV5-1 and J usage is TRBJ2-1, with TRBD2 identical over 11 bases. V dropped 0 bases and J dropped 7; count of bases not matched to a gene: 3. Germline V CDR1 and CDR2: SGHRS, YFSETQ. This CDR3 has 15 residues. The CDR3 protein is CASSLDTSGSNEQFF. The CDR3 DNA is TGCGCCAGCAGCTTGGATACTAGCGGGAGTAATGAGCAGTTCTTC.

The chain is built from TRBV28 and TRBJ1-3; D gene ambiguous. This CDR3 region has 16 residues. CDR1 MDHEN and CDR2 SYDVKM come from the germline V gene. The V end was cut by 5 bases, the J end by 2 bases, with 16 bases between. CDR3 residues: CASSTASKGTGNTIYF. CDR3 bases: TGTGCCAGCAGTACCGCTAGCAAGGGAACTGGAAACACCATATATTTT.

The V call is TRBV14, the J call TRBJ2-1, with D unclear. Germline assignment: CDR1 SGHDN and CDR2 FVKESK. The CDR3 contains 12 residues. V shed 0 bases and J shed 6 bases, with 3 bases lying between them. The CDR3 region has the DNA TGTGCCAGCAGCCAAGATGGCAATGAGCAGTTCTTC. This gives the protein CASSQDGNEQFF.

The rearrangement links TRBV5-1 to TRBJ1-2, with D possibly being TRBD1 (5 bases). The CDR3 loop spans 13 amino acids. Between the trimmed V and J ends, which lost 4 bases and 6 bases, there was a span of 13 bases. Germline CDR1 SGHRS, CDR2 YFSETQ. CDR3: CASSPGDVDGYTF. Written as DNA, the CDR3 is TGCGCCAGCAGCCCGGGGGATGTGGATGGCTACACCTTC.

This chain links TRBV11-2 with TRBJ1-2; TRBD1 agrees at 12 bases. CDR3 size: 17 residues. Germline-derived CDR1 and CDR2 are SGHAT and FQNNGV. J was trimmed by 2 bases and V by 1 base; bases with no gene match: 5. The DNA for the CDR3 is TGTGCCAGCAGCTTAGTCGGGGACAGGGGGCGGAACTATGGCTACACCTTC. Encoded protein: CASSLVGDRGRNYGYTF. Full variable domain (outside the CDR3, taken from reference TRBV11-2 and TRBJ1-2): EAGVAQSPRYKIIEKRQSVAFWCNPISGHATLYWYQQILGQGPKLLIQFQNNGVVDDSQLPKDRFSAERLKGVDSTLKIQPAKLEDSAVYLCASSLVGDRGRNYGYTFGSGTRLTVV.

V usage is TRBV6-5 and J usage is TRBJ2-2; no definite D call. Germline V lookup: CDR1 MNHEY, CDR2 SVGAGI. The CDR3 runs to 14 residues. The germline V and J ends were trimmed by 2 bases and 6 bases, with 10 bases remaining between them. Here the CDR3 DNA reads TGTGCCAGCAGTTACCCCCGAGAGTCCGGGGAGCTGTTTTTT. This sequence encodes CASSYPRESGELFF.

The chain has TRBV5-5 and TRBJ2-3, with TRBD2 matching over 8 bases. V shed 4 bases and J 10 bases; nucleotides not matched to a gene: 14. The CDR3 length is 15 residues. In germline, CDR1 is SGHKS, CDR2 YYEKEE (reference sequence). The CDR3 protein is CASSVAGTHIAAQYF. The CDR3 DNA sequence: TGTGCCAGCAGCGTAGCGGGGACACACATCGCTGCGCAGTATTTT.

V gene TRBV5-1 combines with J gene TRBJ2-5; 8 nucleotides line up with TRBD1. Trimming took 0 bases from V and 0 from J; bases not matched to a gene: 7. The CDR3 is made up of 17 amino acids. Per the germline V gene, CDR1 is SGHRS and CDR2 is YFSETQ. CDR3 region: CASSLVTGGSYQETQYF. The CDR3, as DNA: TGCGCCAGCAGCTTGGTAACAGGGGGGTCGTACCAAGAGACCCAGTACTTC.

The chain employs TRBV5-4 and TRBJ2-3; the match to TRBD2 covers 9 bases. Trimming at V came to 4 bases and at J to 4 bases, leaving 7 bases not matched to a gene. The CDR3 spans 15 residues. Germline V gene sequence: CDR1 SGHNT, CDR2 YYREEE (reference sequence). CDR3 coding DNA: TGTGCCAGCAGCCTGAGCGGGACTAGCTCAGATACGCAGTATTTT. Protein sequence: CASSLSGTSSDTQYF.

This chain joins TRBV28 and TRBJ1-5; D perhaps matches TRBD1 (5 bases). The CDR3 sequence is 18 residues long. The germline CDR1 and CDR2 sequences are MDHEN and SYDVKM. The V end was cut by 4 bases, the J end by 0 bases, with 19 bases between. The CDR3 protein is CASSYPLGAGPSNQPQHF. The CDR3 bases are TGTGCCAGCAGTTACCCCCTTGGGGCAGGACCTAGCAATCAGCCCCAGCATTTT.

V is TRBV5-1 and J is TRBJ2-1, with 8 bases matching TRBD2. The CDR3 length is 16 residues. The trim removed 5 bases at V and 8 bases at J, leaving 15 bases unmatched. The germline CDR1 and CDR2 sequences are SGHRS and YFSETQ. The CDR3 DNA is TGCGCCAGCAGTCAGACCAGGCTAGCGGGTATTGATGAGCAGTTCTTC. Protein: CASSQTRLAGIDEQFF. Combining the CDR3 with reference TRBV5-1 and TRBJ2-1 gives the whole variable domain KAGVTQTPRYLIKTRGQQVTLSCSPISGHRSVSWYQQTPGQGLQFLFEYFSETQRNKGNFPGRFSGRQFSNSRSEMNVSTLELGDSALYLCASSQTRLAGIDEQFFGPGTRLTVL.

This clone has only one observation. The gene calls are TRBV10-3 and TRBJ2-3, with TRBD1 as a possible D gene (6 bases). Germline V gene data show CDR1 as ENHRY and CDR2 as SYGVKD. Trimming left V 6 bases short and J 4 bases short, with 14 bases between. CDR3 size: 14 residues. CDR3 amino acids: CAIRRGGISDTQYF. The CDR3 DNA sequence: TGTGCCATCAGGAGAGGGGGAATATCAGATACGCAGTATTTT.

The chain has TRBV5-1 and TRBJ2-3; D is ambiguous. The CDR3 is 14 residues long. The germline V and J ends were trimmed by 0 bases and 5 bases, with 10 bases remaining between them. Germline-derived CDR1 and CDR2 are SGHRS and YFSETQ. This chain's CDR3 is CASSLEVTGDTQYF. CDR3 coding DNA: TGCGCCAGCAGCTTGGAGGTCACTGGAGATACGCAGTATTTT.

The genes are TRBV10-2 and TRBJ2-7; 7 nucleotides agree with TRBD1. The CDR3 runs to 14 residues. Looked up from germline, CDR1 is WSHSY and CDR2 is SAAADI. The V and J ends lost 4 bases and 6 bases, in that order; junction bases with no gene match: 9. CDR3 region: CASSVLQGSGEQYF. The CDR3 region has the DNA TGCGCCAGCAGTGTACTACAGGGGAGCGGCGAGCAGTACTTC.

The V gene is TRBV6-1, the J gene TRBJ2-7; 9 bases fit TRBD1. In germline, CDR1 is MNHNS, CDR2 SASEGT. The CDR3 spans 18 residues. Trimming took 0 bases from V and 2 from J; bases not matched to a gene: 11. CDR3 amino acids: CASSEALVGTGSPYEQYF. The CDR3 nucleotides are TGTGCCAGCAGTGAAGCCTTAGTAGGGACAGGGAGTCCCTACGAGCAGTACTTC.

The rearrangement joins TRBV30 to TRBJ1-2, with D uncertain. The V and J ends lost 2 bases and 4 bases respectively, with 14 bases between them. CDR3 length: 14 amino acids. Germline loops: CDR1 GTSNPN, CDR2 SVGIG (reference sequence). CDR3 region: CAWSSKSTPYGYTF. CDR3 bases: TGTGCCTGGAGTTCAAAGTCTACACCCTATGGCTACACCTTC.

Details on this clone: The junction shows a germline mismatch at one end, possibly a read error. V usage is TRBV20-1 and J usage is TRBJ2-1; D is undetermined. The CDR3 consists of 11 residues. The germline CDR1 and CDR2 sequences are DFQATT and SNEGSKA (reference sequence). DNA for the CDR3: TGCAGTGCCCCCGAAGGGTCGGTACGCCTCTTC. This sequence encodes CSAPEGSVRLF.

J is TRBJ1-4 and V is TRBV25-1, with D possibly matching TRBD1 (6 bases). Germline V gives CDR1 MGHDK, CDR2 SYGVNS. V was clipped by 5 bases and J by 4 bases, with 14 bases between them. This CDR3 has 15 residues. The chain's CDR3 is CASSRGGDINEKLFF. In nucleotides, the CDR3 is TGTGCCAGCAGTCGGGGGGGGGACATTAATGAAAAACTGTTTTTT.

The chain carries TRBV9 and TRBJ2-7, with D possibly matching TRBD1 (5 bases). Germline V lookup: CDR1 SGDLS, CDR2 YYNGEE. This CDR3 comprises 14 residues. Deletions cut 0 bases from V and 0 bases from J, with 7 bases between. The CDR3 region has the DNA TGTGCCAGCAGCGTAGCCGACAGCTCCTACGAGCAGTACTTC. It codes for CASSVADSSYEQYF.

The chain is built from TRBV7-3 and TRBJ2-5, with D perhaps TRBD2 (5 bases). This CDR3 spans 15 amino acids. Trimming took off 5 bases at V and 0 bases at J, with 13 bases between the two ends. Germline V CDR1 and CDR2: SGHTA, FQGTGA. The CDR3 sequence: CASSLGSGYQETQYF. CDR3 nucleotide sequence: TGTGCCAGCAGCCTTGGGTCGGGGTACCAAGAGACCCAGTACTTC.

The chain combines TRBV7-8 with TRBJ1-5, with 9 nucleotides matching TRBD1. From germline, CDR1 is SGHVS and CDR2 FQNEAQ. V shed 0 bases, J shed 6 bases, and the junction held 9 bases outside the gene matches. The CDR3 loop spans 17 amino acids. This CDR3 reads CASSLAPTGQGGQPQHF. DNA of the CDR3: TGTGCCAGCAGCTTAGCCCCGACGGGACAGGGCGGTCAGCCCCAGCATTTT.

CDR3 bases: TGTGCCAGCAGCACTGGGAAAGTTGGGCAGTACTTC. It encodes CASSTGKVGQYF. The chain is built from TRBV21-1 and TRBJ2-7. TRBV21-1 is a known pseudogene. The CDR3 contains 12 residues.

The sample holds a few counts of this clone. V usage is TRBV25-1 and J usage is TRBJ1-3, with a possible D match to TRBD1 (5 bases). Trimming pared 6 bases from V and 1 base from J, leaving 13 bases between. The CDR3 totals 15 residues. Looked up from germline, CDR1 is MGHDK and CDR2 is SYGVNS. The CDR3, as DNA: TGTGCCAGCAGCCCCGTGGGACTTTCTGGAAACACCATATATTTT. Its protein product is CASSPVGLSGNTIYF.

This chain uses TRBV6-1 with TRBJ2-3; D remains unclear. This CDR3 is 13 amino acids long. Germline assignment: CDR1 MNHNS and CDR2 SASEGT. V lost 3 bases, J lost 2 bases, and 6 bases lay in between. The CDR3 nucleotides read TGTGCCAGCAGTGATGGGTTCACAGATACGCAGTATTTT. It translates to CASSDGFTDTQYF.

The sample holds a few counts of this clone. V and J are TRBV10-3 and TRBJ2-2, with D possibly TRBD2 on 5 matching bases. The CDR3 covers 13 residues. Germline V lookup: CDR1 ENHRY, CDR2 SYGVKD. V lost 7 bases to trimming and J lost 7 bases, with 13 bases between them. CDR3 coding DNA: TGTGCCATCACCGGGGATAGAAACGGGGAGCTGTTTTTT. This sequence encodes CAITGDRNGELFF.

The CDR3 nucleotides are TGTGCCAGCAGCCAAGTTCGGGGGATGGGCACTGAAGCTTTCTTT. Its protein product is CASSQVRGMGTEAFF. The rearrangement links TRBV14 to TRBJ1-1; TRBD1 might be the D (5 bases). Germline lookup yields CDR1 SGHDN and CDR2 FVKESK. The CDR3 has 15 amino acids. V lost 1 base to trimming and J lost 4 bases, with 13 bases between them.

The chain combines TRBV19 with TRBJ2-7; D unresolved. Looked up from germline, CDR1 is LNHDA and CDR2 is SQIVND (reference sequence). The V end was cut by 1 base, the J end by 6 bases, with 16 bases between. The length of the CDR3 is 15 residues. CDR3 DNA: TGTGCCAGTAGTATAGCAGGCAGGAGAGAGGTCGAGCAGTACTTC. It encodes CASSIAGRREVEQYF.

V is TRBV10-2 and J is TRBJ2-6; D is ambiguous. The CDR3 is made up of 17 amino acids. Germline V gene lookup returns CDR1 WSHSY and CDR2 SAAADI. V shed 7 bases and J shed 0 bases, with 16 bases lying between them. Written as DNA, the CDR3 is TGCGCCAGCACCGAGGCCTCTGGGCTCTCTGGGGCCAACGTCCTGACTTTC. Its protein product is CASTEASGLSGANVLTF.

For the CDR3, the DNA is TGTGCCAGCAGCTTAGAGGGACGCTCCTACAATGAGCAGTTCTTC. Its protein product is CASSLEGRSYNEQFF. The genes are TRBV7-2 and TRBJ2-1; possibly TRBD1 or TRBD2 for D (5 bases each). The CDR3 runs to 15 residues. V dropped 1 base and J dropped 0 bases, with 7 bases sitting between them. Looked up from germline, CDR1 is SGHTA and CDR2 is FQGNSA.